The 14 T cell receptor beta chains below all came from one sample that was sequenced in a study of OX40 agonist ivuxolimab in advanced cancers. Sequencing was performed with immunoSEQ multiplex PCR; in TCRdb, only in-frame clones are kept and a portion is missing. This table holds some 84,000 clones, about 92% found once. Sample: CD4+ or CD8+ T cells sorted from blood, taken in a trial of the OX40 agonist ivuxolimab. The source is an adult with an advanced solid tumor such as melanoma, head and neck, liver or kidney cancer.

The rearrangement joins TRBV19 to TRBJ2-5, with 9 bases that match TRBD2. Germline CDR1 and CDR2: LNHDA and SQIVND (reference sequence). V lost 1 base and J lost 5; bases outside the gene matches: 11. The CDR3 has 17 amino acids. The CDR3 region has the DNA TGTGCCAGTAGTATAGGCGGAGCGGGGGGTAAATGGGAGACCCAGTACTTC. Protein product: CASSIGGAGGKWETQYF. The whole variable domain, remainder taken from reference TRBV19 and TRBJ2-5, is DGGITQSPKYLFRKEGQNVTLSCEQNLNHDAMYWYRQDPGQGLRLIYYSQIVNDFQKGDIAEGYSVSREKKESFPLTVTSAQKNPTAFYLCASSIGGAGGKWETQYFGPGTRLLVL.

The chain couples TRBV5-6 to TRBJ1-1; TRBD1 matches 7 bases. Germline V gene data show CDR1 as SGHDT and CDR2 as YYEEEE. V lost 2 bases and J lost 4; bases outside the gene matches: 5. The CDR3 consists of 14 residues. The CDR3: CASSFHRGFTEAFF. The CDR3 DNA sequence: TGTGCCAGCAGCTTCCACAGGGGCTTCACTGAAGCTTTCTTT.

J is TRBJ2-1 and V is TRBV19; D not resolved. V gave up 3 bases and J gave up 6 bases, with 3 bases separating them. CDR3 length: 11 residues. Germline CDR1 is LNHDA and CDR2 is SQIVND (reference sequence). This chain's CDR3 is CASSITNEQFF. CDR3 nucleotide sequence: TGTGCCAGTAGTATTACCAATGAGCAGTTCTTC.

This sequence joins TRBV27 and TRBJ2-1; D possibly uses TRBD1 or TRBD2 (5 bases each). Trimming removed 1 base at V and 4 bases at J, with 11 bases between. This CDR3 is built from 15 residues. Germline V lookup: CDR1 MNHEY, CDR2 SMNVEV (reference sequence). Written as DNA, the CDR3 is TGTGCCAGCAGTTTATGGGCAGGGAGTTACAATGAGCAGTTCTTC. This sequence encodes CASSLWAGSYNEQFF.

V gene TRBV11-2 combines with J gene TRBJ1-5; 9 positions match TRBD1. Germline CDR1 reads SGHAT; CDR2 reads FQNNGV. The CDR3 is made up of 16 amino acids. The V segment lost 3 bases and the J segment 1 base; nucleotides outside the gene matches: 4. The CDR3 coding sequence is TGTGCCAGCAGCTTTACAGGGGGCGCGAGCAATCAGCCCCAGCATTTT. Translated: CASSFTGGASNQPQHF.

The rearrangement joins TRBV30 to TRBJ2-7; 9 positions agree with TRBD2. Germline V gene sequence: CDR1 GTSNPN, CDR2 SVGIG (reference sequence). The length of the CDR3 is 15 residues. The V segment lost 2 bases and the J segment 3 bases; nucleotides outside the gene matches: 8. CDR3 DNA: TGTGCCTGGAGTCTAAATAGCGGGGGCCTCTACGAGCAGTACTTC. Residues: CAWSLNSGGLYEQYF.

This chain uses TRBV9 with TRBJ1-1; 10 bases map to TRBD1. CDR1 is SGDLS, CDR2 YYNGEE, per germline. CDR3 length: 15 residues. V lost 3 bases, J lost 4 bases, and 6 bases stayed unmatched. The CDR3 region is CASSADRGLITEAFF. Here the CDR3 DNA reads TGTGCCAGCAGCGCGGACAGGGGGTTGATCACTGAAGCTTTCTTT.

CDR3 amino acids: CSVAGRQGGAGELFF. CDR3 DNA sequence: TGCAGCGTTGCAGGAAGGCAGGGGGGCGCCGGGGAGCTGTTTTTT. The rearrangement joins TRBV29-1 to TRBJ2-2; weak D call: TRBD1 (7 bases). The CDR3 runs 15 residues. Trimming cost V 4 bases and J 6 bases, with 18 bases left between them. Germline lookup yields CDR1 SQVTM and CDR2 ANQGSEA.

Remarks on this clone: Other nucleotide sequences in the sample specify the same CDR3. The chain recombines TRBV27 with TRBJ2-7; a weak D match, TRBD1 (6 bases). This CDR3 has 13 amino acids. Germline V gene lookup returns CDR1 MNHEY and CDR2 SMNVEV (reference sequence). V lost 2 bases and J lost 2, with 7 bases in between. CDR3: CASSLQGTYEQYF. The CDR3 bases are TGTGCCAGCAGTTTACAGGGGACCTACGAGCAGTACTTC.

The chain recombines TRBV5-1 with TRBJ2-5, with 7 bases fitting TRBD2. Germline V gene lookup returns CDR1 SGHRS and CDR2 YFSETQ. V lost 4 bases, J lost 2 bases, and 8 bases stayed unmatched. This CDR3 spans 15 amino acids. The CDR3 loop reads CASSQWGGTQETQYF. CDR3 DNA: TGCGCCAGCAGCCAGTGGGGGGGAACGCAAGAGACCCAGTACTTC.

The chain has TRBV5-6 and TRBJ2-3; D gene ambiguous. In germline, CDR1 is SGHDT, CDR2 YYEEEE. The germline V and J ends were trimmed by 0 bases and 8 bases, with 7 bases remaining between them. CDR3 length equals 12 residues. CDR3 sequence (DNA): TGTGCCAGCAGCTTGGCTTGGGGTACGCAGTATTTT. Protein sequence: CASSLAWGTQYF.

This clone showed up just once. V usage is TRBV27 and J usage is TRBJ2-7; the D call may be TRBD1 or TRBD2 (5 bases each). The CDR3 is 14 amino acids. Germline values: CDR1 MNHEY, CDR2 SMNVEV (reference sequence). V dropped 5 bases and J dropped 7 bases, with 18 bases sitting between them. In nucleotides, the CDR3 is TGTGCCAGCAGTCCGGCCGGGACCGACGTAGAGCAGTACTTC. Amino acids: CASSPAGTDVEQYF.

The J gene is TRBJ1-2, the V gene TRBV4-3, with D possibly being TRBD1 (5 bases). Per the germline V gene, CDR1 is LGHNA and CDR2 is YSLEER. The V gene lost 1 base and the J gene lost 3 bases, with 15 bases spanning the gap. CDR3 length equals 16 residues. CDR3 region: CASSQGANQGYYGYTF. In nucleotides, the CDR3 is TGCGCCAGCAGCCAAGGGGCCAATCAGGGCTACTATGGCTACACCTTC.

This chain joins TRBV13 and TRBJ1-1, with TRBD1 as a possible D gene (5 bases). Between the trimmed V and J ends, which lost 3 bases and 1 base, there was a span of 6 bases. This CDR3 contains 13 residues. Germline-derived CDR1 and CDR2 are PRHDT and FYEKMQ (reference sequence). The CDR3 reads CASSLTENTEAFF. CDR3 bases: TGTGCCAGCAGCTTGACAGAGAACACTGAAGCTTTCTTT.